This T cell receptor (beta chain) was recorded in a study of blood T cell repertoires in COVID-19. Study-level information: Spain, Italy and the United States supplied samples that represented acute and convalescent COVID-19. In each case, the material was cDNA or gDNA derived from T cells, B-cell-depleted T cells, or PBMCs.

The length of the CDR3 is 18 residues. Germline V gene lookup returns CDR1 SEHNR and CDR2 FQNEAQ (reference sequence). Germline trimming cut 5 bases from V and 1 base from J; bases unmatched to any gene: 16. How the authors handled the data: Estimates of nucleated cell counts were drawn from the amplification of reference gene primers. Using immunoSEQ multiplex PCR, the repertoire was profiled, and TCRdb retains in-frame clones only, with some absent. That table is the source of V, J and clone size, and D and trimming were worked out from the DNA. This table holds over 200,000 clones, roughly nine tenths found once. In its sample, this clone was seen once.

This chain uses TRBV7-9 with TRBJ2-7; 8 bases are a match to TRBD1. Sequenced: peripheral blood. The sequence was collected from a man aged 35 to 55 with acute or convalescent COVID-19. The CDR3 is CASSHDSTGTGGSYEQYF. CDR3 DNA: TGTGCCAGCAGCCACGATTCCACCGGGACAGGTGGTTCCTACGAGCAGTACTTC.